This TCR beta chain was found in a study of cytotoxic CD8 clonotypes in ibrutinib-treated CLL. TCRdb's table, derived via immunoSEQ multiplex PCR, lists solely in-frame clones and lacks some. The sample has approximately 280,000 clones, 60% to 80% seen once. Investigators sourced about 2 micrograms of genomic DNA from cryopreserved PBMCs for TCR beta libraries. The sequences come from PBMCs, collected at disease progression, from a patient treated with ibrutinib. This receptor was obtained from a human donor with chronic lymphocytic leukemia.

The CDR3 coding sequence is TGCAGCGTTTCCCCGCGAAGCGTGGCTTACAATGAGCAGTTCTTC. Protein product: CSVSPRSVAYNEQFF. The V and J genes are TRBV29-1 and TRBJ2-1; D not certain. The germline CDR1 and CDR2 sequences are SQVTM and ANQGSEA. V shed 5 bases and J shed 4 bases, with 18 bases lying between them. The CDR3 covers 15 residues.